A selection of T cell receptor beta chains follows, all from one sample in a study of blood T cell repertoires in COVID-19. Measured with immunoSEQ multiplex PCR; TCRdb has only the in-frame clones, and not every one. This sample has tens of thousands of clones, with approximately 80% found just once. The specimen was peripheral blood. All receptors come from a man aged 65 to 85 with acute or convalescent COVID-19. Each CDR3 is given without its conserved first and last residue. Each record gives: clone size, D gene, J gene, V gene, CDR3 protein. D genes are given only for firm matches. Clone size is given for some rows only: seen once, a few or many times, or a class if the clone is expanded.

size: -
D: -
J: TRBJ1-5
V: TRBV28
CDR3: ASSSPPDQPQH

size: -
D: TRBD1
J: TRBJ2-5
V: TRBV27
CDR3: ASSSQGLVGTQY

size: -
D: -
J: TRBJ2-2
V: TRBV2
CDR3: ASSTRLEAGELF

size: -
D: -
J: TRBJ1-3
V: TRBV10-3
CDR3: AINGGRGNTIY

size: once
D: -
J: TRBJ2-4
V: TRBV11-3
CDR3: ASSLTHGAKNIQY

size: -
D: -
J: TRBJ2-7
V: TRBV29-1
CDR3: SVVFDSDYEQY

size: once
D: -
J: TRBJ2-5
V: TRBV24-1
CDR3: ATASTGQETQY

size: -
D: -
J: TRBJ1-2
V: TRBV5-1
CDR3: ASSLASAGINYGYT

size: -
D: -
J: TRBJ2-7
V: TRBV18
CDR3: ASSTAPPPGYEQY

size: -
D: TRBD1
J: TRBJ1-6
V: TRBV19
CDR3: ASSTPGQYNSPLH

size: once
D: -
J: TRBJ2-5
V: TRBV24-1
CDR3: ATSDDFQETQY

size: -
D: TRBD2
J: TRBJ2-3
V: TRBV2
CDR3: ASSWTSPTTDTQY